This T cell receptor beta chain was recovered during a study of cytomegalovirus exposure and HLA in healthy donors (dated by TCRdb to between 2016 and 2019). Broadly, across the study: According to an earlier analysis of a few hundred of the donors, about 179 million T cells yielded 100 million or so unique TCR beta sequences and roughly 280 Gb of sequence data. An early release that covered several hundred HLA-typed donors contained about 300 gigabases of sequencing data and approximately 85 million unique TCR sequences. The aim of the study was to test whether cataloging public T cell receptors could identify signatures of past pathogen exposure. Every discovery cohort repertoire had been produced on one sequencing platform. On average, approximately 250,000 unique TCR beta nucleotide sequences were sequenced per donor among 398 genotyped donors of the cohort, with approximately 18% of those sequences being non-productive. About 5 DR-DQ haplotypes were handled as single units for association and clustering, since linkage in the cohort was strong. In an earlier analysis of roughly 580 of the donors, high-throughput TCR beta sequencing was used to judge whether each TCR beta V gene segment behaved as functional or pseudogenic. Class I and class II HLA loci were covered by the typing at four-digit resolution. Donor age, sex, ethnicity and CMV serostatus were compiled together with the repertoire data. In addition to the first cohort of 666 subjects, a separate validation cohort of around 110 different subjects was used. Rather than using new phenotypic data, the later analysis identified candidate immune exposures from TCR beta sequences and from how often those sequences occurred across donors. In a later analysis, previously published TCR beta repertoires from 550 to 750 donors were re-analyzed and high-resolution HLA genotyping was added so that TCR occurrence patterns could be studied. To predict cytomegalovirus infection status, the study brought together high-throughput TCR immunosequencing, statistical association of individual TCRs with disease status, and machine learning. The genetic ancestry cluster associated with self-reported Caucasian donors included over 80% of the approximately 400 genotyped donors. Using immunosequencing, the study profiled T cell repertoires from about 650 subjects and related those repertoires to cytomegalovirus serostatus. Typing coverage differed by locus: A, B, C, DRB1 and DQB1 were typed in about 629-640 donors, DQA1 in 500 to 550, DPA1 in 600 to 610, and DPB1 in around 490. A later genetic analysis used genome-wide SNP genotypes for about 60% of the roughly 700 donors, treating that subset as a discovery cohort.

On the study overall, not on this receptor specifically: In a later analysis, several top co-occurrence clusters were reported to appear linked to parvovirus B19, influenza, CMV and Epstein-Barr virus. The only immune exposure information available for the cohort was CMV serostatus. HLA typing was unavailable for some donors at each locus, so association tests used only the typed subset. Linkage disequilibrium might explain the correlated functional status among segregating V segments, but an unknown experimental factor could not be ruled out. Some IMGT-functional V segments, including TRBV6-2 and TRBV6-3, could not be distinguished by the 87-base-pair reads and were therefore excluded. According to a later analysis, TCR association rates differed among HLA loci, with DRB1 alleles showing the most associated TCRs and HLA-C alleles showing the fewest. Strong co-occurrence of HLA alleles, especially DR and DQ, made assigning TCR associations to individual alleles difficult. The cohort was sequenced for TCR beta chains only, and without alpha or paired-chain data the features that could be detected were limited. Cytomegalovirus status was reported to be diagnosed by the classifier with high specificity and sensitivity in both the original and validation cohorts. A later analysis found that HLA-associated TCR beta chains were more clonally expanded and had lower generation probabilities than equally common non-associated chains. The study gave a list of roughly 150 TCR beta chains associated with cytomegalovirus. At a false discovery rate of 0.05, a later analysis linked 15,000 to 20,000 TCR beta sequences to specific HLA alleles. A group of highly shared sequence variants was considered likely to be a technical artifact of the sequencing pipeline. Compared with the approximately 710-donor mean, donors in an Asian-associated ancestry cluster had fewer N-insertions in productive TCRs, according to a later genetic analysis. An earlier analysis of around 600 of the donors showed that most TCR beta V segments appeared in productive rearrangements either about 87% or about 30% of the time, which broadly matched IMGT annotations. Most TCR sequences were seen in very few donors, while some public TCRs were found in many individuals. According to the authors, the approach could potentially be generalized to other disease states and immunological phenotypes. Roughly uniform sequencing depth across donors was assumed in presence/absence analyses, although this assumption may not hold. Most CMV-associated TCR beta chains appeared to be HLA-restricted in a later analysis, and the HLA associations seemed to be driven largely by CMV exposure. A few of the identified cytomegalovirus-associated TCR beta chains were confirmed in vitro to be specific for cytomegalovirus antigens. In a later genetic analysis, a missense DCLRE1C variant was associated with V-gene and J-gene trimming of TCR beta chains, and the association was replicated in an independent cohort. A further reported finding was that TCR beta sequences accurately predicted the HLA-A and HLA-B alleles for most subjects in the first cohort. Because counts were too low, roughly 17 rarely observed V segments, including chromosome 9 orphons, were left out of the earlier analysis of about 500 of the donors.

Libraries were made using the immunoSEQ multiplex PCR assay. For the multiplex PCR, a mixture combining 60 forward primers for TCR Vbeta segments and 13 reverse primers for TCR Jbeta segments was used. Amplification of the CDR3 region of rearranged TCR beta genes was performed with a multiplex PCR assay on genomic DNA. Amplified TCR beta libraries were sequenced as 87-base-pair reads on the Illumina HiSeq System. As for the authors' bioinformatics: Across the 670 or so repertoires, a later analysis counted tens of millions of unique TCR beta chains, 9.5 million to 12 million of which were shared by at least two donors. A nearest-neighbor algorithm error-corrected the raw reads and collapsed the reads into unique sequences, merging closely related sequences to remove PCR and sequencing errors. To assign V, D and J gene segments, CDR3 sequences were aligned to IMGT reference sequences. For a sequence to be retained, at least a six-nucleotide match to both a V gene segment and a J gene segment was required. A rearrangement counted as productive if the CDR3 had no stop codons and remained in frame with V and J, and every other rearrangement counted as non-productive. CDR3 was defined by IMGT convention, running from the second conserved V-encoded cysteine to the conserved J-encoded phenylalanine. The earlier analysis of 500 to 650 of the donors excluded any sequence lacking an unambiguous match to a single V gene segment. In an earlier analysis of approximately 550 of the donors, V segments were called functional above 56.7% productive rearrangements and were called segregating when the between-donor standard deviation exceeded 5%. A statistical classification framework was built to diagnose cytomegalovirus status from the catalog of TCR beta chain sequences. In a later analysis, TCR nucleotide sequences were compared against IMGT/GENE-DB human TR gene sequences so that V and J genes could be assigned. A later analysis assigned CDR3 sequences and most-parsimonious VDJ recombination scenarios with the TCRdist pipeline. In a later analysis, each TCR beta chain was defined by its CDR3 amino acid sequence together with its V-gene family, and reads without a unique V-gene family were excluded. To address suspected cross-contamination and a sequencing artifact, a later analysis removed approximately 600 highly shared, low-generation-probability nucleotide sequences. A later analysis calculated a clonal expansion index for each public chain from normalized within-repertoire ranks of inferred template counts. A later analysis computed generation probabilities with a VDJ recombination model fitted to out-of-frame rearrangements, and checked the results against IGoR. Hypergeometric tests were used in a later analysis to score TCR-TCR, TCR-HLA and TCR-CMV co-occurrence, with a repertoire-size bias correction applied to the TCR pairs. A later analysis estimated false discovery rates by permuting HLA or CMV assignments 20 times. In a later analysis, co-occurring TCRs were grouped using DBSCAN, and TCRdist sequence similarity was added for clustering within HLA-allele-positive subsets. For co-occurrence clustering, repertoires with fewer than 30,000 or more than 120,000 public chains were excluded, along with four to six repertoires with anomalous nucleotide sharing. The table was pulled from immuneACCESS by TCRdb, which kept in-frame rearrangements only. Such tables lose some clones; where checked, under half of the loss comes from unresolved V genes, and the rest has no known cause. From that table come the V and J calls and clone size; the DNA was used to work out D and trimming. The table for this sample lists about 100,000 clones; less than 85% of them were counted only once. Roughly 20% of the sample lies in the top ten.

The cohort comprised some 700 healthy bone marrow donors. At the time of sampling, all cohort members were nominally healthy, though unrecorded immune exposures were likely present. The donor tested CMV seropositive and was one of the 289 seropositive cohort members. A peripheral blood sample was provided by each donor, and peripheral blood mononuclear cells were used for TCR beta sequencing. Genomic DNA was extracted from the blood cell samples with the Qiagen DNeasy Blood Extraction Kit. On this clone: The clone's antigen remains unknown. No base quality values were provided; no much bigger clone lies one nucleotide off.

CDR1 and CDR2, looked up from the germline V gene (reference sequence), are SGHNT and YYREEE. For this chain, trimming is 4 bases at the V end and 4 bases at the J end, and the number of junction bases without a gene match is 7. The CDR3, from cysteine to phenylalanine, totals 14 residues. Only CDR3 DNA is held: 42 bases, read in frame from base 1. Material for sequencing was PBMCs. The chain is made from TRBV5-4 and TRBJ1-1; 7 bases in between match TRBD1. This clonotype was obtained from an older woman in good health and CMV-seropositive. The CDR3 region has the sequence CASSRGTARTEAFF. Here is the DNA: TGTGCCAGCAGCCGTGGGACAGCCCGCACTGAAGCTTTCTTT.